This record concerns one TCR beta chain sequence. This clone was seen more than once but under ten times. Its specific antigen is unknown. No per-base quality is available; no much larger clone lies one base away. The sample is drawn from a study of OX40 agonist ivuxolimab in advanced cancers. At the level of the whole study: The costimulatory receptor OX40 (CD134) was targeted by ivuxolimab, a fully human IgG2 agonistic monoclonal antibody. Intravenous ivuxolimab was administered to patients every 2 weeks at six dose levels: 0.01, 0.1, 0.3, 1.5, 3 and 10 mg/kg. Among the roughly 52 dose-escalation patients, some 19 had hepatocellular carcinoma, around 15 melanoma, 9 renal cell carcinoma and 9 head and neck cancer. The dose-escalation cohort was roughly 87% male with a mean age of approximately 59 years, ranging from 23 to 79. Prior anti-PD-1, anti-PD-L1 or anti-CTLA-4 therapy was permitted, and roughly two fifths of dose-escalation patients had received checkpoint inhibitors. Three dose-escalation patients achieved partial responses, one with hepatocellular carcinoma and two with cutaneous melanoma. Peripheral TCRbeta sequencing aimed to test whether ivuxolimab altered TCR sequence diversity and caused clonal T-cell expansion. The paper covers the monotherapy dose-escalation part of the phase I ivuxolimab trial, which included N ≈ 57 patients. Points the paper makes about the study in general: Low levels of normalized T-cell clonal expansion were also seen in some nonresponding patients. At doses from 0.1 to 3.0 mg/kg, clonal expansion was seen in both CD4+ and CD8+ blood T cells between baseline and week 6. In the 0.1-3.0 mg/kg groups, partial responders were among the patients with the lowest normalized peripheral clonal expansion, particularly in CD8+ T cells. Which antigens the clonally expanded peripheral T cells were specific for was not determined. After ivuxolimab, expanded clones were on average more numerous among CD8+ T cells than among CD4+ T cells.

Including cysteine and phenylalanine, the CDR3 has 16 amino acids. Here the CDR3 DNA is all that survives: 48 bases in frame from base 1. Based on the germline V gene, the CDR1 and CDR2 sequences are SGHRS and YFSETQ. Deletion took 0 bases off V and 1 base off J, with a span of 13 bases between the germline ends. The trial excluded patients who had a history of autoimmune disease or who were on systemic immunosuppression. Peripheral blood for TCR sequencing was collected from all dose cohorts at baseline, on cycle 4 day 1, and on cycle 7 day 1. Samples came from an open-label, multicenter, first-in-human phase I dose-escalation trial of ivuxolimab. Adults with locally advanced or metastatic melanoma, renal cell, hepatocellular, or head and neck squamous cell carcinoma were enrolled in the trial. Before TCR sequencing, CD4+ T cells and CD8+ T cells from peripheral blood were sorted into separate populations.

Genomic DNA was isolated from the sorted cells so that the TCRbeta CDR3 region could be sequenced. The immunoSEQ Assay was used to sequence the TCRbeta CDR3 regions. TCRdb's version of the immuneACCESS table is confined to in-frame rearrangements and falls short of the full clone set. An unresolved V gene accounts for under half of the shortfall where checked; the remainder is of unknown origin. The sample table holds some 83,000 clones, of which roughly 84% were seen once. The biggest ten clones account for over 5% of the sample. This sequence uses TRBV5-1 and TRBJ1-1, with TRBD1 tentatively as D gene (6 bases match). The origin of this receptor is an adult with an advanced solid tumor such as melanoma, head and neck, liver or kidney cancer. Sequences were derived from CD4+ or CD8+ T cells sorted from blood, sampled in a trial of the OX40 agonist ivuxolimab. The CDR3 region has the sequence CASSLGHRVPNTEAFF. The DNA sequence is given as TGCGCCAGCAGCTTGGGACACAGGGTCCCGAACACTGAAGCTTTCTTT.